The 10 T cell receptor beta chains given below trace back to one sample, sequenced in a study of persistence of HIV-infected CD4 T cells. Anti-CD3/anti-CD28 beads served as a nonspecific positive control stimulus. Responding CD4+ T cells were sorted by upregulation of both CD40 ligand and CD69. Their antigen targets remain unknown. The immunoSEQ assay was version 4, run in survey mode. The repertoire was sequenced with immunoSEQ multiplex PCR; TCRdb's copy has only in-frame clones and lacks some. This sample has about 45,000 clones, with 90% found just once. This sample comprised CD4+ T cells sorted from PBMCs after roughly 18-hour stimulation, obtained from a patient who received antiretroviral therapy. Every receptor here comes from an adult woman with HIV who was CMV-seropositive.

Only one count was recorded for this clone. CDR3 loop: CASSLTPPGPSYEQYF. The CDR3, as DNA: TGTGCCAGCAGCTTAACGCCGCCAGGACCCTCCTACGAGCAGTACTTC. The gene calls are TRBV7-6 and TRBJ2-7; D is unclear. Germline CDR1 and CDR2: SGHVS and FNYEAQ. Trimming shortened V by 2 bases and J by 0 bases, and 14 bases separated the two germline ends. The CDR3 runs 16 residues.

This chain connects TRBV5-1 to TRBJ1-1; 7 bases align to TRBD1. Germline V gene sequence: CDR1 SGHRS, CDR2 YFSETQ. V shed 4 bases, J shed 1 base, and the junction held 4 bases outside the gene matches. This CDR3 is 14 amino acids long. CDR3 amino acids: CASSVGDRNTEAFF. The CDR3 nucleotides are TGCGCCAGCAGCGTGGGGGACAGGAACACTGAAGCTTTCTTT.

The chain links TRBV12-3 or TRBV12-4 to TRBJ1-2, with D possibly being TRBD1 (6 bases). This CDR3 contains 13 residues. Trimming cost V 4 bases and J 8 bases, with 14 bases left between them. In DNA form, the CDR3 reads TGTGCCAGCAGTTGGGGGCGGGCTAGCGGCTACACCTTC. It yields the protein CASSWGRASGYTF.

This chain connects TRBV2 to TRBJ1-2, with 7 bases fitting TRBD1. V was pared by 8 bases and J by 2 bases, with 2 bases of the junction left unmatched. Germline V gene sequence: CDR1 SNHLY, CDR2 FYNNEI. The CDR3 consists of 12 residues. CDR3 amino acids: CASGTANYGYTF. The DNA for the CDR3 is TGTGCCAGCGGGACAGCGAACTATGGCTACACCTTC.

The genes are TRBV11-2 and TRBJ2-2; TRBD2 matches at 11 bases. Germline V gene lookup returns CDR1 SGHAT and CDR2 FQNNGV. V shed 1 base and J 9 bases; nucleotides not matched to a gene: 4. CDR3 length equals 15 residues. The DNA for the CDR3 is TGTGCCAGCAGCTTAGGGACTAGCGGGCCATGGGAGCTGTTTTTT. This gives the protein CASSLGTSGPWELFF.

The genes are TRBV6-1 and TRBJ2-1; 9 bases match TRBD2. Per germline, CDR1 MNHNS and CDR2 SASEGT. J gave up 7 bases and V 1 base, and 14 bases lay outside the gene matches. This CDR3 has 18 amino acids. CDR3 region: CASSEGGSGRRKGNEQFF. The CDR3 nucleotides are TGTGCCAGCAGTGAAGGGGGTAGCGGGAGAAGAAAGGGGAATGAGCAGTTCTTC.

The CDR3 sequence: CASSGVSSYGYTF. DNA for the CDR3: TGTGCCAGCAGTGGCGTCAGCTCCTATGGCTACACCTTC. The rearrangement joins TRBV2 to TRBJ1-2; unclear D gene. This CDR3 has 13 residues. V was clipped by 4 bases and J by 4 bases, with 10 bases between them. The germline V gene encodes CDR1 SNHLY and CDR2 FYNNEI.

This clone was found once. The genes are TRBV7-2 and TRBJ1-2; tentatively, D is TRBD1 (5 bases). The CDR3 consists of 15 residues. Germline lookup yields CDR1 SGHTA and CDR2 FQGNSA. V was cut by 1 base and J by 6 bases, with 15 bases left in between. The CDR3 is CASSLVPLGGHGYTF. As DNA, the CDR3 is TGTGCCAGCAGCTTAGTTCCGTTGGGGGGACATGGCTACACCTTC.

This chain links TRBV3-1 (or the pseudogene TRBV3-2) with TRBJ2-1; D is ambiguous. Per germline, CDR1 LGHDT and CDR2 YNNKEL (reference sequence). The CDR3 contains 17 residues. Trimming shortened V by 2 bases and J by 5 bases, and 19 bases separated the two germline ends. The CDR3 nucleotides are TGTGCCAGCAGCCAAAGCCCTTGGTTCGCGAGCAACAATGAGCAGTTCTTC. As protein: CASSQSPWFASNNEQFF.

The chain recombines TRBV15 with TRBJ2-7; 9 bases agree with TRBD1. The CDR3 length is 13 residues. Germline values: CDR1 LNHNV, CDR2 YYDKDF (reference sequence). V lost 5 bases and J lost 5; bases outside the gene matches: 4. CDR3 DNA: TGTGCCACCAGCTGGGACAGGGCCAACGAGCAGTACTTC. Its translation: CATSWDRANEQYF.